The clone carrying this TCR beta chain was seen a handful of times. The data derive from a study of T cells in Graves' hyperthyroidism and ophthalmopathy. Patients aged 18 to 65 had newly diagnosed hyperthyroidism that had lasted under 2 months. It was RNA transcripts that yielded the amplified TCR beta CDR3 regions. The TCR CDR3 was amplified in a first-round RT-PCR using the HTBI primer set. TCRdb re-called the multiplex PCR reads with MiXCR, one entry per CDR3 protein. The top ten hold approximately 14% of the sample, which has more than 500,000 distinct CDR3 sequences, 14% seen once. This TCR was recovered from a woman in her thirties or forties with Graves' hyperthyroidism. The sample comprised blood.

The CDR3 nucleotides are TGCAGTGTCCGGGGAGGGGGGTACACTGAAGCTTTCTTT. It translates to CSVRGGGYTEAFF. J is TRBJ1-1 and V is TRBV20-1, with TRBD1 as a possible D gene (6 bases). Trimming removed 7 bases at V and 3 bases at J, with 15 bases between. CDR1 and CDR2 (germline): DFQATT, SNEGSKA (reference sequence). CDR3 size: 13 residues.